A selection of T cell receptor beta chains follows, all from one sample in a study of cytomegalovirus exposure and HLA in healthy donors. Here immunoSEQ multiplex PCR was the method, and the copy in TCRdb shows in-frame clones only, minus some. Among about 140,000 clones listed, 86% were seen once. The source material was PBMCs. These receptors originate from a man aged 18-30 years in good health and CMV-seronegative. Both conserved end residues are part of each CDR3. D genes are given only for firm matches. Size tells how often a clone was seen (once, few, many) or the class of an expanded clone, and some rows leave it out.

cdr3_nt cdr3_aa v_call clone_size j_call d_call
TGTGCCAGCAGCGCCGGGACTAGGGGCACAGATACGCAGTATTTT CASSAGTRGTDTQYF TRBV5-6 NA TRBJ2-3 TRBD2
TGCGCCAGCAGCCAAGAGGGGCAGTACAATGAAAAACTGTTTTTT CASSQEGQYNEKLFF TRBV4-3 NA TRBJ1-4 NA
TGTGCTAGTGCCCCTCCCGACACTGCTTCCTACGAGCAGTACTTC CASAPPDTASYEQYF TRBV12-5 many TRBJ2-7 NA
TGTGCCAGCAGTTTGCAGGGTAGCACAGATACGCAGTATTTT CASSLQGSTDTQYF TRBV27 NA TRBJ2-3 NA
TGTGCCAGCTCACCTGTACGGAGTAGCTCCTACAATGAGCAGTTCTTC CASSPVRSSSYNEQFF TRBV18 NA TRBJ2-1 NA
TGTGCCAGCAGCTTATCCACAGGGCATTGGGAGACCCAGTACTTC CASSLSTGHWETQYF TRBV7-9 NA TRBJ2-5 NA
TGTGCCAGCAGCCCCCATGTCGTGGGGGGGGCAGGAGTCACTGAAGCTTTCTTT CASSPHVVGGAGVTEAFF TRBV9 NA TRBJ1-1 NA
TGTGCCAGCGGCCCGGGAGGGCCGGGAACTAATGAAAAACTGTTTTTT CASGPGGPGTNEKLFF TRBV27 NA TRBJ1-4 NA
TGTGCCAGCAGCCGGGGGTGGAGGAGCGGGCCCTTTCAAGAGACCCAGTACTTC CASSRGWRSGPFQETQYF TRBV14 NA TRBJ2-5 NA
TGTGCCAGCAGGGAGACAGGGGGTCAAGAGACCCAGTACTTC CASRETGGQETQYF TRBV2 NA TRBJ2-5 TRBD1
TGTGCCAGTAGTGATCTGGGGAGCTATGGCTACACCTTC CASSDLGSYGYTF TRBV19 NA TRBJ1-2 NA
TGTGCCAGCAGCCTATTCACTAGCACAGATACGCAGTATTTT CASSLFTSTDTQYF TRBV6-5 NA TRBJ2-3 NA
TGTGCCAGCAGCGGCGGCAGGGGGCGGAATGAGCAGTTCTTC CASSGGRGRNEQFF TRBV9 NA TRBJ2-1 TRBD1
TGCGCCAGCAGCCAAGATTTGGGGGAGGCCTACAATGAGCAGTTCTTC CASSQDLGEAYNEQFF TRBV4-3 NA TRBJ2-1 NA
TGTGCCAGTAGTCCGTCCCTAGGCGACCCCTACGAGCAGTACTTC CASSPSLGDPYEQYF TRBV19 NA TRBJ2-7 NA
TGTGCCAGCACTGAGACAGGGGACGAGCAGTACTTC CASTETGDEQYF TRBV7-9 NA TRBJ2-7 TRBD1